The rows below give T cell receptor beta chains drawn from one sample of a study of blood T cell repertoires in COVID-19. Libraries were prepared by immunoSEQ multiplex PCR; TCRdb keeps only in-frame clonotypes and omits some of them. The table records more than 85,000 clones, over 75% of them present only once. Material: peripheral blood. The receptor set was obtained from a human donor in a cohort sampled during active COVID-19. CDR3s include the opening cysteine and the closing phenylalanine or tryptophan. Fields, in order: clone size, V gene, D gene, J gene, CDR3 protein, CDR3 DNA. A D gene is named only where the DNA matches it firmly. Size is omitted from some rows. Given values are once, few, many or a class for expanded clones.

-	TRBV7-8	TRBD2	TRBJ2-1	CASSDIFGTSWSYNEQFF	TGTGCCAGCAGCGACATATTCGGGACTAGTTGGTCCTACAATGAGCAGTTCTTC
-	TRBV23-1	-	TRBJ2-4	CASSHPRLSIQYF	TGCGCCAGCAGTCACCCGCGTCTGTCCATTCAGTACTTC
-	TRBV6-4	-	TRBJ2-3	CASSDHREDTQYF	TGTGCCAGCAGTGACCACCGCGAAGATACGCAGTATTTT
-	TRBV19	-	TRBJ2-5	CASSSGRQETQYF	TGTGCCAGTAGTTCAGGGAGGCAAGAGACCCAGTACTTC
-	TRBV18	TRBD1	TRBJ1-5	CASSPQGAGGNQPQHF	TGTGCCAGCTCTCCTCAAGGGGCAGGGGGGAACCAGCCCCAGCATTTT
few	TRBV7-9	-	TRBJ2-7	CATRGGYSYEQYF	TGTGCCACTAGGGGAGGATATTCCTACGAGCAGTACTTC
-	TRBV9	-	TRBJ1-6	CASSPSSYNSPLHF	TGTGCCAGCAGCCCGAGCTCCTATAATTCACCCCTCCACTTT
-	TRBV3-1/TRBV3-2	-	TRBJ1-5	CASSQGTVHNQPQHF	TGTGCCAGCAGCCAAGGGACAGTTCACAATCAGCCCCAGCATTTT
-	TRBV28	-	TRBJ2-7	CASSPTPGRVNILRYF	TGTGCCAGCAGCCCCACCCCCGGCAGGGTCAATATTCTGCGGTACTTC
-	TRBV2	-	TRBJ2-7	CASSARDLSSYEQYF	TGTGCCAGCAGTGCCAGGGACTTATCCTCCTACGAGCAGTACTTC
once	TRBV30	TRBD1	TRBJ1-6	CACRQGSSYNSPLHF	TGTGCCTGCAGACAGGGGAGCTCCTATAATTCACCCCTCCACTTT
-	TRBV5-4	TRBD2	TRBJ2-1	CASSPAGAGEDNEQFF	TGTGCCAGCAGTCCCGCGGGAGCGGGGGAAGATAATGAGCAGTTCTTC
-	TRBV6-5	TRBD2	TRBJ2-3	CASEGSGSSKDTQYF	TGTGCCAGCGAGGGTAGCGGGAGTTCGAAAGATACGCAGTATTTT
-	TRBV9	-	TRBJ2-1	CASSVTGRDEQFF	TGTGCCAGCAGCGTCACAGGGCGGGATGAGCAGTTCTTC
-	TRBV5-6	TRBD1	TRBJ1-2	CASSSGQGWLGYTF	TGTGCCAGCAGCTCTGGACAGGGCTGGTTAGGCTACACCTTC
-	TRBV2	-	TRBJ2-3	CASSSLAAPSDTQYF	TGTGCCAGCAGTTCTCTAGCCGCGCCGTCAGATACGCAGTATTTT
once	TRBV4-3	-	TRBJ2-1	CASSQRAGVYNEQFF	TGCGCCAGCAGCCAACGGGCGGGTGTTTACAATGAGCAGTTCTTC
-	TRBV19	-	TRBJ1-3	CASSLDSYSGNTIYF	TGTGCCAGTAGCCTAGACAGCTACTCTGGAAACACCATATATTTT
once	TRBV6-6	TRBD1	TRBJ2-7	CASFPPPGQGVHEQYF	TGTGCCAGCTTTCCTCCCCCCGGACAGGGTGTCCACGAGCAGTACTTC
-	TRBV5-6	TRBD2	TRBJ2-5	CASSQGLVNGETQYF	TGTGCCAGCAGCCAGGGACTAGTAAACGGAGAGACCCAGTACTTC
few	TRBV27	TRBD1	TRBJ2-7	CASSLQPGQGDHEQYF	TGTGCCAGCAGTTTACAACCGGGACAGGGGGACCACGAGCAGTACTTC
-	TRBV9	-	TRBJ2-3	CASSTRATRTDTQYF	TGTGCCAGCAGTACGCGGGCAACCCGCACAGATACGCAGTATTTT
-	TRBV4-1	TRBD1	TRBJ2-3	CASSQEEGAASTDTQYF	TGCGCCAGCAGCCAAGAAGAGGGGGCGGCTAGCACAGATACGCAGTATTTT
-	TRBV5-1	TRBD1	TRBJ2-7	CASSIRTGGSYEQYF	TGCGCCAGCAGCATTCGGACAGGGGGCTCCTACGAGCAGTACTTC
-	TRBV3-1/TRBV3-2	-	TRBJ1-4	CASSQDLRGPNEKLFF	TGTGCCAGCAGCCAAGACCTCAGGGGTCCGAATGAAAAACTGTTTTTT
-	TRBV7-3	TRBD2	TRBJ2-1	CASSPPGRGAEQFF	TGTGCCAGCAGCCCGCCGGGGAGGGGTGCTGAGCAGTTCTTC
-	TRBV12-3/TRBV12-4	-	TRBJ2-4	CASSFDGIGIQYF	TGTGCCAGCAGTTTTGACGGGATAGGCATTCAGTACTTC
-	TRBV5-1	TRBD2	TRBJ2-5	CASSVGTSGNQETQYF	TGCGCCAGCAGCGTTGGGACTAGCGGAAACCAAGAGACCCAGTACTTC
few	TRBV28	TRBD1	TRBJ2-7	CASSFRDRGHLGTYEQYF	TGTGCCAGCAGTTTCCGGGACAGGGGGCATTTGGGTACCTACGAGCAGTACTTC
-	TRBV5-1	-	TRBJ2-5	CASSLGPSETQYF	TGCGCCAGCAGCTTGGGGCCAAGTGAGACCCAGTACTTC
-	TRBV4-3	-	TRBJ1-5	CASSQGGSSNQPQHF	TGCGCCAGCAGCCAAGGGGGCAGCAGCAATCAGCCCCAGCATTTT
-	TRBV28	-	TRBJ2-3	CASSFQGTDTQYF	TGTGCCAGCAGTTTCCAGGGCACAGATACGCAGTATTTT
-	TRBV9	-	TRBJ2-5	CASSAERTQYF	TGTGCCAGCAGCGCAGAGCGGACCCAGTACTTC
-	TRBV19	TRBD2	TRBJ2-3	CASSIGPSGRFTDTQYF	TGTGCCAGTAGTATTGGCCCTAGCGGGAGGTTTACAGATACGCAGTATTTT
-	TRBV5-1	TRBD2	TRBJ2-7	CASSLGLAGGLHYEQYF	TGCGCCAGCAGCCTGGGACTAGCGGGAGGCCTCCACTACGAGCAGTACTTC
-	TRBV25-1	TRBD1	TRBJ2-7	CASGTAYEQYF	TGTGCCAGCGGGACAGCCTACGAGCAGTACTTC
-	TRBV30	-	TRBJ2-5	CAWTGGGEETQYF	TGTGCCTGGACAGGGGGAGGTGAAGAGACCCAGTACTTC
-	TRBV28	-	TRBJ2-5	CASSFNPTQGPGLKETQYF	TGTGCCAGCAGTTTTAATCCGACCCAGGGGCCAGGGTTAAAAGAGACCCAGTACTTC
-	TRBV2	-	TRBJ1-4	CASSDRASNEKLFF	TGTGCCAGCAGTGACAGGGCTTCTAATGAAAAACTGTTTTTT
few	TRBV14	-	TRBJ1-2	CASSQGALDYGYTF	TGTGCCAGCAGCCAGGGAGCCTTGGACTATGGCTACACCTTC
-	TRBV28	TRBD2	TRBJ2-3	CASSFLAGVDTQYF	TGTGCCAGCAGTTTCCTAGCGGGAGTTGATACGCAGTATTTT
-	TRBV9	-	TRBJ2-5	CASSVAPGSQETQYF	TGTGCCAGCAGCGTAGCCCCGGGGAGCCAAGAGACCCAGTACTTC